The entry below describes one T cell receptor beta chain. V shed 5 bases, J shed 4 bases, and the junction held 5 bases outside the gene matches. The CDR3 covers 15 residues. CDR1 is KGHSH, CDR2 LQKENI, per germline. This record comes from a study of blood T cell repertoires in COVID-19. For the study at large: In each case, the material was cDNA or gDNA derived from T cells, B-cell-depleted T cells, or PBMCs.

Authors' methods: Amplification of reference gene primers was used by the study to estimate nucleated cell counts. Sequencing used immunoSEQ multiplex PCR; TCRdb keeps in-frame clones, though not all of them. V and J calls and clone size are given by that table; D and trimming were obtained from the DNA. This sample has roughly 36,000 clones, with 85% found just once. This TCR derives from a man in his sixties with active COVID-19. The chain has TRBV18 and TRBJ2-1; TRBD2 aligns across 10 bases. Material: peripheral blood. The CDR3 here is CASSTSGRGYNEQFF. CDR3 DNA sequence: TGTGCCAGCTCAACGAGCGGGAGGGGTTACAATGAGCAGTTCTTC.